This TCR beta chain appears in the sequencing data of a study of T cells after yellow fever vaccination. There are 14 residues in the CDR3. Germline V gives CDR1 SGDLS, CDR2 YYNGEE. V lost 2 bases and J lost 3, with 11 bases in between. Broader study findings: Some clonotypes, a small share, were shared between CD4 and CD8 compartments. Although the secondary response was weaker, it peaked faster, at day 5 versus 15. Reappearance after the booster was seen for most primary-vaccination clones, at 96% CD4 and 70% to 90% CD8.

This clonotype was picked up many times. Its antigen is unidentified. A 5'RACE template-switching step, the method used to make TCR cDNA, added a universal primer site and UMIs. MiXCR, run by TCRdb on the 5' RACE reads, gives a single entry per CDR3 protein. The table lists roughly 150,000 distinct CDR3 sequences, less than 9% of them singletons. The rearrangement joins TRBV9 to TRBJ1-1; D unresolved. This sequence was found in a young man who received the YFV17D yellow fever vaccine. This material consisted of CD4+ T cells sorted from PBMCs, taken 5 to 6 days after the first yellow fever vaccination. The CDR3 region is CASSVEQVDTEAFF. The CDR3 bases are TGTGCCAGCAGCGTTGAACAAGTCGACACTGAAGCTTTCTTT.